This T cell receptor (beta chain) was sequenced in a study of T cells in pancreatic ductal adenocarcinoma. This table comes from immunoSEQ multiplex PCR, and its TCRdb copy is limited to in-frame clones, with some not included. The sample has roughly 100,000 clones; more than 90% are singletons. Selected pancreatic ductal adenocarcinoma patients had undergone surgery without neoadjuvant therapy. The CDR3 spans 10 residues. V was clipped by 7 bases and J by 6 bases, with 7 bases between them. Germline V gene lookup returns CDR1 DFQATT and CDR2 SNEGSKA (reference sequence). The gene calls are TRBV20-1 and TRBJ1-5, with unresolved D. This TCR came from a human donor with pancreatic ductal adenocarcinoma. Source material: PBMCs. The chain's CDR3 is CSVPGQPQHF. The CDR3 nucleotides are TGCAGTGTACCGGGTCAGCCCCAGCATTTT.